What follows are 25 T cell receptor beta chains derived from one specimen sequenced in a study of Ad26.COV2.S vaccination and SARS-CoV-2 variants listed by TCRdb under 2021. Libraries were prepared through the immunoSEQ multiplex PCR assay. The clones in this table, taken by TCRdb from immuneACCESS, are in-frame only. Not every clone is retained; where verified, under half of the shortfall comes from an unresolved V gene, and the cause of the rest is unknown. The sample table lists about 350,000 clones, around 88% of them with a count of one. The ten largest clones capture approximately 5% of the sample. Interpreted using the paper, the treatment or condition label stands for: 19 received Ad26.COV2.S at low or high dose, single or two shots; roughly 5 received placebo; per-sample allocation not given. Repertoires of vaccine and placebo recipients were sequenced from samples collected on day 63 after the first injection.

The sequencing here drew on peripheral blood, taken in a trial of Ad26.COV2.S vaccine versus placebo. The receptor source for this set is a person between 18 and 65 years old who received the Ad26.COV2.S COVID-19 vaccine or a placebo.

The chain links TRBV6-5 to TRBJ1-5; 7 bases align to TRBD1. Looked up from germline, CDR1 is MNHEY and CDR2 is SVGAGI. The V and J ends lost 6 bases and 2 bases, in that order; junction bases with no gene match: 7. The CDR3 consists of 15 residues. For the CDR3, the DNA is TGTGCCAGCAGCTCCGGGACAGCGGGCAATCAGCCCCAGCATTTT. Its translation: CASSSGTAGNQPQHF.

Notes on this clone: Other nucleotide sequences from this sample produce the same CDR3. The CDR3 DNA sequence: TGTGCCAGCAGCTTAGCAGGGGACACAGATACGCAGTATTTT. As protein: CASSLAGDTDTQYF. The rearrangement joins TRBV7-2 to TRBJ2-3; possibly TRBD1 for D (5 bases). With 0 bases removed from V and 2 bases from J, the gap between germline ends came to 6 bases. The CDR3 is 14 residues long. Germline assignment: CDR1 SGHTA and CDR2 FQGNSA.

The chain carries TRBV20-1 and TRBJ1-3, with D unclear. Germline assignment: CDR1 DFQATT and CDR2 SNEGSKA (reference sequence). Trimming left V 3 bases short and J 4 bases short, with 10 bases between. The CDR3 has 13 amino acids. CDR3 loop: CSASPQEGNTIYF. As DNA, the CDR3 is TGCAGTGCTAGTCCCCAGGAAGGAAACACCATATATTTT.

This clone was detected many times. The rearrangement uses TRBV7-8 and TRBJ1-6; D is perhaps TRBD1 (5 bases). Germline V gene lookup returns CDR1 SGHVS and CDR2 FQNEAQ. The V and J ends lost 1 base and 8 bases respectively, with 12 bases between them. The CDR3 totals 15 residues. The CDR3, as DNA: TGTGCCAGCAGCTTAGTTGTTCAGGGTGATTCACCCCTCCACTTT. This codes for CASSLVVQGDSPLHF.

The chain joins TRBV7-2 to TRBJ2-3, with unresolved D. V lost 0 bases to trimming and J lost 1 base, with 11 bases between them. The CDR3 loop spans 16 amino acids. Germline lookup yields CDR1 SGHTA and CDR2 FQGNSA. Written as DNA, the CDR3 is TGTGCCAGCAGCTTAGCTCGTGATGTGGGCACAGATACGCAGTATTTT. Its translation: CASSLARDVGTDTQYF. The full variable domain, its missing parts supplied by reference TRBV7-2 and TRBJ2-3, is GAGVSQSPSNKVTEKGKDVELRCDPISGHTALYWYRQSLGQGLEFLIYFQGNSAPDKSGLPSDRFSAERTGGSVSTLTIQRTQQEDSAVYLCASSLARDVGTDTQYFGPGTRLTVL.

The chain uses TRBV19 and TRBJ1-4; perhaps TRBD1 as D (6 bases). Trimming stripped 7 bases from V and 2 bases from J, with 20 bases between. The length of the CDR3 is 17 residues. Germline values: CDR1 LNHDA, CDR2 SQIVND (reference sequence). Here the CDR3 DNA reads TGTGCCAGTACTCGAAAGGGCGGTCAGGGGACTAATGAAAAACTGTTTTTT. This translates into CASTRKGGQGTNEKLFF. Filled out from reference TRBV19 and TRBJ1-4, the complete variable domain reads DGGITQSPKYLFRKEGQNVTLSCEQNLNHDAMYWYRQDPGQGLRLIYYSQIVNDFQKGDIAEGYSVSREKKESFPLTVTSAQKNPTAFYLCASTRKGGQGTNEKLFFGSGTQLSVL.

This chain connects TRBV18 to TRBJ2-2; possibly TRBD1 for D (6 bases). Trimming removed 4 bases from V and 5 bases from J, with 14 bases in between. CDR1 KGHSH and CDR2 LQKENI come from the germline V gene. The CDR3 runs 15 residues. CDR3 in amino acids: CASSQTGLGTGELFF. The CDR3 bases are TGTGCCAGCTCACAGACAGGTCTGGGGACCGGGGAGCTGTTTTTT.

The V call is TRBV11-1, the J call TRBJ2-5; D unresolved. The CDR3 contains 14 residues. Trimming shortened V by 5 bases and J by 2 bases, and 12 bases separated the two germline ends. Germline V gene sequence: CDR1 SGHAT, CDR2 FQDESV (reference sequence). The CDR3 loop is CASSRMTPQETQYF. The CDR3 coding sequence is TGTGCCAGCAGCCGGATGACACCTCAAGAGACCCAGTACTTC.

This clone came up once. V gene TRBV4-1 combines with J gene TRBJ2-7, with TRBD2 identical over 7 bases. Germline V CDR1 and CDR2: MGHRA, YSYEKL. V was pared by 1 base and J by 2 bases, with 2 bases of the junction left unmatched. This CDR3 region has 14 residues. The CDR3 coding sequence is TGCGCCAGCAGCCAAGTAGCGGGTCCCTACGAGCAGTACTTC. This gives the protein CASSQVAGPYEQYF.

This chain joins TRBV10-2 and TRBJ1-4, with 7 nucleotides matching TRBD1. Looked up from germline, CDR1 is WSHSY and CDR2 is SAAADI. V was clipped by 6 bases and J by 6 bases; unmatched bases: 10. CDR3 length: 15 residues. The CDR3 here is CASRSRDRADEKLFF. In nucleotides, the CDR3 is TGCGCCAGCAGGTCTAGAGACAGGGCGGATGAAAAACTGTTTTTT.

The chain employs TRBV5-1 and TRBJ2-7; D may match TRBD1 or TRBD2 (6 bases each). V was clipped by 4 bases and J by 7 bases, with 15 bases between them. CDR1 SGHRS and CDR2 YFSETQ come from the germline V gene. The CDR3 spans 13 residues. CDR3 loop: CASSRTGADEQYF. CDR3 coding DNA: TGCGCCAGCAGCAGGACGGGGGCAGATGAGCAGTACTTC.

The gene calls are TRBV10-3 and TRBJ2-2; TRBD1 matches at 7 bases. Trimming took 6 bases from V and 7 from J; bases not matched to a gene: 5. The CDR3 has 13 residues. From germline, CDR1 is ENHRY and CDR2 SYGVKD. CDR3 coding DNA: TGTGCCATCAGGCCTACAGGGGTCGGGGAGCTGTTTTTT. Translated, it gives CAIRPTGVGELFF.

This chain uses TRBV6-5 with TRBJ1-1; 8 bases are a match to TRBD1. Germline-derived CDR1 and CDR2 are MNHEY and SVGAGI. J gave up 1 base and V 6 bases, and 4 bases lay outside the gene matches. The length of the CDR3 is 14 residues. For the CDR3, the DNA is TGTGCCAGCAGGTCGGGACAGGCGAACACTGAAGCTTTCTTT. It encodes CASRSGQANTEAFF.

The chain combines TRBV18 with TRBJ2-3; D is undetermined. Trimming cost V 1 base and J 0 bases, with 11 bases left between them. CDR1 is KGHSH and CDR2 is LQKENI in the germline V gene. The CDR3 has 16 amino acids. This CDR3 is CASSPLRRFSTDTQYF. DNA of the CDR3: TGTGCCAGCTCACCACTCCGAAGGTTTAGCACAGATACGCAGTATTTT.

V is TRBV6-5 and J is TRBJ1-4, with a tentative D call TRBD1 (6 bases). Germline V gives CDR1 MNHEY, CDR2 SVGAGI. V lost 6 bases and J 7 bases, leaving 15 bases between the germline ends. The CDR3 covers 14 residues. In DNA, the CDR3 is TGTGCCAGCAGCGACCAGGGGAGTCGTGAAAAACTGTTTTTT. It is translated as CASSDQGSREKLFF.

The chain combines TRBV5-1 with TRBJ1-1; perhaps TRBD1 as D (5 bases). The CDR3 totals 14 residues. V dropped 4 bases and J dropped 4 bases, with 14 bases sitting between them. In germline, CDR1 is SGHRS, CDR2 YFSETQ. CDR3 residues: CASSPRVGATEAFF. In DNA, the CDR3 is TGCGCCAGCAGCCCCCGTGTAGGGGCCACTGAAGCTTTCTTT. Looking up the rest from reference TRBV5-1 and TRBJ1-1 gives the full variable domain: KAGVTQTPRYLIKTRGQQVTLSCSPISGHRSVSWYQQTPGQGLQFLFEYFSETQRNKGNFPGRFSGRQFSNSRSEMNVSTLELGDSALYLCASSPRVGATEAFFGQGTRLTVV.

This clone has just one count. This chain links TRBV18 with TRBJ1-1; possible D gene TRBD1, 6 bases. In germline, CDR1 is KGHSH, CDR2 LQKENI. V was trimmed by 3 bases and J by 6 bases, leaving 14 bases between them. The CDR3 sequence is 14 residues long. The CDR3 DNA is TGTGCCAGCTCACCGGCTGCGGGGGGCTCTGAAGCTTTCTTT. Translating gives CASSPAAGGSEAFF.

This clone has just one count. The chain has TRBV5-6 and TRBJ2-7; TRBD1 is a possible D gene (5 bases). V shed 0 bases and J shed 6 bases, with 10 bases lying between them. This CDR3 region has 13 residues. CDR1 and CDR2 from the germline V gene are SGHDT and YYEEEE. The CDR3 is CASSLVGAGEQYF. The DNA for the CDR3 is TGTGCCAGCAGCTTGGTAGGGGCCGGCGAGCAGTACTTC.

This clone was observed a single time. The chain is built from TRBV6-5 and TRBJ2-1; 8 bases are shared with TRBD2. CDR1 is MNHEY, CDR2 SVGAGI, per germline. Losses at the gene ends were 5 bases for V and 6 bases for J; bases not matched to a gene: 9. The CDR3 sequence is 15 residues long. This CDR3 is CASSHWAGGPNEQFF. The CDR3 DNA sequence: TGTGCCAGCAGTCATTGGGCGGGAGGCCCCAATGAGCAGTTCTTC.

The J gene is TRBJ2-7, the V gene TRBV4-2, with TRBD1 identical over 9 bases. The CDR3 is made up of 15 amino acids. Trimming at V came to 4 bases and at J to 2 bases, leaving 6 bases not matched to a gene. CDR1 is LGHNA, CDR2 YNFKEQ, per germline. CDR3 nucleotides: TGTGCCAGCAGCCTACAGGGGGCGACAACCTACGAGCAGTACTTC. Protein product: CASSLQGATTYEQYF.

In its sample, this clone was seen once. The CDR3 nucleotides are TGTGCCAGCTCACACCGAGGGGGGCCCCCCTCAACTAATGAAAAACTGTTTTTT. It specifies CASSHRGGPPSTNEKLFF. The chain is built from TRBV18 and TRBJ1-4; the D gene is possibly TRBD1 (6 bases). This CDR3 contains 18 residues. CDR1 KGHSH and CDR2 LQKENI come from the germline V gene. V was pared by 4 bases and J by 0 bases, with 18 bases between. The whole variable domain, remainder taken from reference TRBV18 and TRBJ1-4, is NAGVMQNPRHLVRRRGQEARLRCSPMKGHSHVYWYRQLPEEGLKFMVYLQKENIIDESGMPKERFSAEFPKEGPSILRIQQVVRGDSAAYFCASSHRGGPPSTNEKLFFGSGTQLSVL.

The J gene is TRBJ1-1, the V gene TRBV28, with D unresolved. CDR3 length: 12 residues. The germline V and J ends were trimmed by 6 bases and 8 bases, with 13 bases remaining between them. Germline loops: CDR1 MDHEN, CDR2 SYDVKM. In DNA form, the CDR3 reads TGTGCCAGCAGCCGGGCCACTACAGAAGCTTTCTTT. It encodes CASSRATTEAFF.

This chain links TRBV4-1 with TRBJ1-5; 10 nucleotides line up with TRBD1. With 5 bases clipped from V and 6 bases from J, the junction kept 4 bases outside the gene matches. CDR1 is MGHRA and CDR2 is YSYEKL in the germline V gene. This CDR3 contains 14 residues. The CDR3 DNA sequence: TGCGCCAGCAGCTTGGGGACAGGGGCTCAGCCCCAGCATTTT. It is translated as CASSLGTGAQPQHF.

This chain links TRBV7-9 with TRBJ1-2, with no clear D. V shed 2 bases and J shed 5 bases, with 6 bases lying between them. CDR1 is SEHNR and CDR2 is FQNEAQ in the germline V gene (reference sequence). The CDR3 has 12 amino acids. CDR3 sequence: CASSLSGYGYTF. The CDR3 region has the DNA TGTGCCAGCAGCTTATCTGGTTATGGCTACACCTTC.

This clone was found a few times. The rearrangement joins TRBV9 to TRBJ1-2; 8 bases are shared with TRBD1. The germline V gene has CDR1 SGDLS and CDR2 YYNGEE. The CDR3 is made up of 14 amino acids. Trimming at V came to 2 bases and at J to 7 bases, leaving 7 bases not matched to a gene. This CDR3 is CASSVTRGRGGYTF. In DNA form, the CDR3 reads TGTGCCAGCAGCGTTACCAGGGGGCGAGGTGGCTACACCTTC.